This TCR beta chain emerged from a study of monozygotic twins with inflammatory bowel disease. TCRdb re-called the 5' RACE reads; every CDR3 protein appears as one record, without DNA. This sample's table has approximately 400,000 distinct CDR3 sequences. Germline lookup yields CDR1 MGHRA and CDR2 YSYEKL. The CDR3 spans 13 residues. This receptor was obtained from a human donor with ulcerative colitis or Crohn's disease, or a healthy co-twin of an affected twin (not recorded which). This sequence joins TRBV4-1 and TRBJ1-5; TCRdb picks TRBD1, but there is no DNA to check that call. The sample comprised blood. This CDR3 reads CASSPGPGEPQHF.